This TCR beta chain was sequenced in a study of T cell changes during pregnancy in multiple sclerosis. V was shortened by 4 bases and J by 3 bases, with 11 bases between the two germline ends. The germline V gene has CDR1 SEHNR and CDR2 FQNEAQ (reference sequence). The CDR3 is made up of 14 amino acids. The sample holds one count of this clone. Profiled with immunoSEQ multiplex PCR; TCRdb holds only in-frame clones, not every one. This sample has about 77,000 clones, with around 91% found just once. The chain uses TRBV7-9 and TRBJ2-3, with D possibly matching TRBD1 (6 bases). The sequence was obtained from a female donor with multiple sclerosis, enrolled in a pregnancy study. Sequencing was performed on peripheral blood, taken before pregnancy. CDR3 residues: CASSSYRETDTQYF. The CDR3 coding sequence is TGTGCCAGCAGCTCCTACAGGGAAACAGATACGCAGTATTTT.